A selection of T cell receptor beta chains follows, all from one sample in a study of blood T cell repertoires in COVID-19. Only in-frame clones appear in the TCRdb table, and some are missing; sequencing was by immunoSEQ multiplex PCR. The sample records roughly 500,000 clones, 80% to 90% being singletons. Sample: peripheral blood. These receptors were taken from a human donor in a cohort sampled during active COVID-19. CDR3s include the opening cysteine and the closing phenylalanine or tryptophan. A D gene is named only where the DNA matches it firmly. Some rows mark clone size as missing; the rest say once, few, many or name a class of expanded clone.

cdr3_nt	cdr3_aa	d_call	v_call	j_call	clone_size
TGCGCCAGCAGCCCCAGACAGGGGAGCAACACTGAAGCTTTCTTT	CASSPRQGSNTEAFF	TRBD1	TRBV5-1	TRBJ1-1	-
TGTGCCAGCAGAAGGGACAGAGAAGCTTTCTTT	CASRRDREAFF	TRBD1	TRBV6-5	TRBJ1-1	-
TGTGCCAGCAGTTCAGGGGGCCAAGAGACCCAGTACTTC	CASSSGGQETQYF	TRBD1	TRBV28	TRBJ2-5	-
TGTGCCAGCAGCCCTACCCGGGGGGCGGGAGACCTTAATGAGCAGTTCTTC	CASSPTRGAGDLNEQFF	-	TRBV7-9	TRBJ2-1	-
TGTGCCAGCAGCGTCGACTATAACTATGGCTACACCTTC	CASSVDYNYGYTF	-	TRBV7-9	TRBJ1-2	-
TGTGCCAGCAGTTACATCTCGGGAGGCTACACCTTC	CASSYISGGYTF	-	TRBV6-2/TRBV6-3	TRBJ1-2	-
TGTGCCAGCAGTTCTAGCGGGACTCGTGAGCAGTTCTTC	CASSSSGTREQFF	TRBD2	TRBV12-3/TRBV12-4	TRBJ2-1	-
TGTGCCAGCAGCTTACCGGGACAGTACCTTAACTATGGCTACACCTTC	CASSLPGQYLNYGYTF	TRBD1	TRBV5-4	TRBJ1-2	-
TGTGCCATCAGTACTTTGGCAGGCTCTGGAAACACCATATATTTT	CAISTLAGSGNTIYF	-	TRBV10-3	TRBJ1-3	-
TGTGCCAGCAGTTCGCTAGGAGAAAAACTGTTTTTT	CASSSLGEKLFF	-	TRBV27	TRBJ1-4	once
TGTGCCAGCAATTCCCTCAGCGGGAGGGGGTACGAGCAGTACTTC	CASNSLSGRGYEQYF	TRBD2	TRBV2	TRBJ2-7	-
TGTGCCAGCTCCGCGGGAGGAGGAGATACGCAGTATTTT	CASSAGGGDTQYF	TRBD2	TRBV18	TRBJ2-3	-
TGTGCCACCAGTGAGTGGGGGGGAGCGGCTTCCTACAATGAGCAGTTCTTC	CATSEWGGAASYNEQFF	TRBD2	TRBV24-1	TRBJ2-1	-